One sample yielded the 11 T cell receptor beta chains listed below, sequenced in a study of blood T cell repertoires in COVID-19. Sequenced by immunoSEQ multiplex PCR; TCRdb stores in-frame clones only, minus some. This table holds 100,000 to 150,000 clones, roughly 80% found once. Sequencing used peripheral blood. The receptors here all came from a woman older than 75 with acute or convalescent COVID-19.

V is TRBV11-2 and J is TRBJ2-1; TRBD1 aligns across 9 bases. The junction had 8 bases not matched to a gene; V was cut back by 2 bases and J by 6 bases. Per the germline V gene, CDR1 is SGHAT and CDR2 is FQNNGV. The CDR3 covers 16 residues. The CDR3 spells CASSLSSGTGINEQFF. CDR3 bases: TGTGCCAGCAGCTTAAGTTCCGGGACAGGGATCAATGAGCAGTTCTTC.

Details on this clone: An end of the junction differs from the germline gene, which may be a read error. The V call is TRBV6-1, the J call TRBJ1-5, with TRBD1 matching 9 bases. In germline, CDR1 is MNHNS, CDR2 SASEGT. The CDR3 runs to 14 residues. The CDR3 loop reads CASREGGQGQPQHF. The CDR3 DNA reads as TGTGCCAGCAGGGAAGGGGGACAGGGCCAGCCCCAGCATTTT.

The table lists this clone with a count of one. This sequence joins TRBV18 and TRBJ2-6; D is possibly TRBD1 (5 bases). The CDR3 has 17 residues. V shed 3 bases and J shed 0 bases, with 12 bases lying between them. Germline assignment: CDR1 KGHSH and CDR2 LQKENI. CDR3 in amino acids: CASSPRQRSSGANVLTF. CDR3 nucleotide sequence: TGTGCCAGCTCACCCAGACAGCGATCCTCTGGGGCCAACGTCCTGACTTTC.

The V call is TRBV30, the J call TRBJ1-2, with 7 positions matching TRBD1. This CDR3 comprises 15 residues. Germline CDR1 reads GTSNPN; CDR2 reads SVGIG (reference sequence). V trimming: 0 bases; J trimming: 8 bases; junction bases outside the gene matches: 12. CDR3 sequence reads: CAWSVLRQGVGGYTF. For the CDR3, the DNA is TGTGCCTGGAGTGTACTTCGACAGGGAGTGGGAGGCTACACCTTC.

V gene TRBV6-4 combines with J gene TRBJ2-4; 12 nucleotides align to TRBD1. Unmatched junction bases numbered 2, after V lost 3 bases and J lost 8 bases. The CDR3 is 14 amino acids. CDR1 MRHNA and CDR2 SNTAGT come from the germline V gene. CDR3 loop: CASSEGQGADIQYF. In nucleotides, the CDR3 is TGTGCCAGCAGTGAGGGACAGGGGGCAGACATTCAGTACTTC.

This clone showed up just once. This chain joins TRBV5-6 and TRBJ2-1; 7 positions agree with TRBD2. The CDR3 is made up of 13 amino acids. Per the germline V gene, CDR1 is SGHDT and CDR2 is YYEEEE. V dropped 5 bases and J dropped 5; count of bases not matched to a gene: 4. CDR3 region: CASSLTSDNEQFF. CDR3 DNA: TGTGCCAGCAGTTTAACTAGCGACAATGAGCAGTTCTTC.

The chain carries TRBV6-5 and TRBJ2-5; TRBD2 agrees at 8 bases. Germline V CDR1 and CDR2: MNHEY, SVGAGI. The CDR3 is made up of 14 amino acids. Trimming at V came to 8 bases and at J to 5 bases, leaving 10 bases not matched to a gene. The CDR3 region has the DNA TGTGCCAGCGGGAGGCGGGGGGAATGGGAGACCCAGTACTTC. This codes for CASGRRGEWETQYF.

The rearrangement links TRBV14 to TRBJ2-7; D is unclear. CDR1 SGHDN and CDR2 FVKESK come from the germline V gene. This CDR3 spans 15 amino acids. V was pared by 4 bases and J by 2 bases, with 15 bases between. The DNA for the CDR3 is TGTGCCAGCAGCCGAAGTTCGACTCTGCCCTACGAGCAGTACTTC. Protein sequence: CASSRSSTLPYEQYF.

This clone was detected only a few times. The chain uses TRBV11-3 and TRBJ1-1; no clear D gene. The CDR3 loop spans 13 amino acids. V lost 4 bases to trimming and J lost 0 bases, with 6 bases between them. CDR1 and CDR2 from the germline V gene are SGHNT and YENEEA. CDR3 sequence reads: CASSSGVNTEAFF. CDR3 DNA sequence: TGTGCCAGCAGCTCCGGAGTGAACACTGAAGCTTTCTTT.

The chain carries TRBV6-6 and TRBJ2-7; TRBD2 aligns across 13 bases. CDR3 length: 15 residues. Germline CDR1 and CDR2: MNHNY and SVGAGI (reference sequence). The V segment lost 6 bases and the J segment 4 bases; nucleotides outside the gene matches: 6. As DNA, the CDR3 is TGTGCCAGCAGCCAACTAGCGGGAGGGATGTACGAGCAGTACTTC. This codes for CASSQLAGGMYEQYF.

The chain is built from TRBV6-5 and TRBJ2-2, with TRBD1 as a possible D gene (6 bases). This CDR3 has 15 amino acids. V was cut by 6 bases and J by 1 base, with 12 bases left in between. CDR1 MNHEY and CDR2 SVGAGI come from the germline V gene. Here the CDR3 reads CASSPGHLNTGELFF. CDR3 coding DNA: TGTGCCAGCAGCCCGGGACACCTGAACACCGGGGAGCTGTTTTTT.